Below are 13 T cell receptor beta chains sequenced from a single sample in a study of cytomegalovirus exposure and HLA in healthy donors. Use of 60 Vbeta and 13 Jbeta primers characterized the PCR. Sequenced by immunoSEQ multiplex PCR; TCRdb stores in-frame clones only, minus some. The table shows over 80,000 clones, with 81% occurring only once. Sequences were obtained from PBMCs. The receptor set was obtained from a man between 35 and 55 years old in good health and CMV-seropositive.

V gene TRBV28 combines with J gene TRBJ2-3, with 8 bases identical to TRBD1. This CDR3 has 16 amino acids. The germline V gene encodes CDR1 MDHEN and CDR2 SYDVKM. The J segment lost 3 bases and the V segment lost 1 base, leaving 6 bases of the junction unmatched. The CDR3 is CASSLLTRQGTDTQYF. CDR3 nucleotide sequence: TGTGCCAGCAGTTTATTAACCCGACAGGGGACAGATACGCAGTATTTT.

The CDR3 spells CASRETGGPYNEQFF. The CDR3 DNA follows: TGTGCCAGCAGGGAAACAGGGGGACCCTACAATGAGCAGTTCTTC. V usage is TRBV28 and J usage is TRBJ2-1, with 8 bases fitting TRBD1. Germline V gene lookup returns CDR1 MDHEN and CDR2 SYDVKM. The CDR3 consists of 15 residues. Trimming at V came to 6 bases and at J to 2 bases, leaving 6 bases not matched to a gene.

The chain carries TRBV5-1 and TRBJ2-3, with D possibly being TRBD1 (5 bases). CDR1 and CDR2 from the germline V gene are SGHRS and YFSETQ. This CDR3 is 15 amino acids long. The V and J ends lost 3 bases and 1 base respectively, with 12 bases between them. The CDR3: CASSWGGQGTDTQYF. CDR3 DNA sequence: TGCGCCAGCAGCTGGGGCGGTCAGGGCACAGATACGCAGTATTTT.

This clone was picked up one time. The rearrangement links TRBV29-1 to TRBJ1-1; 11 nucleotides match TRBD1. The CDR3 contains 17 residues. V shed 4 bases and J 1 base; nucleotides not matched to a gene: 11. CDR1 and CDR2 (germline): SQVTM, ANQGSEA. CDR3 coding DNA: TGCAGCGTTGGGGGTGGACAGGGGGCCTGGCCGAACACTGAAGCTTTCTTT. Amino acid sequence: CSVGGGQGAWPNTEAFF.

In nucleotides, the CDR3 is TGCGCCAGCAGCCCAGGGACAGGTCCCTATGGCTACACCTTC. It codes for CASSPGTGPYGYTF. The chain is built from TRBV5-1 and TRBJ1-2, with 8 nucleotides matching TRBD1. CDR3 length: 14 amino acids. Per germline, CDR1 SGHRS and CDR2 YFSETQ. The trim removed 4 bases at V and 4 bases at J, leaving 6 bases unmatched.

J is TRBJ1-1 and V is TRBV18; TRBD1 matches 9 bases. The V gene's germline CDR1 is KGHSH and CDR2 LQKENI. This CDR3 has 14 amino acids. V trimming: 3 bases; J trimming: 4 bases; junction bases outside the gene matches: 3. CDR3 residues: CASSPGTGSTEAFF. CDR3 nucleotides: TGTGCCAGCTCACCCGGGACAGGGAGCACTGAAGCTTTCTTT.

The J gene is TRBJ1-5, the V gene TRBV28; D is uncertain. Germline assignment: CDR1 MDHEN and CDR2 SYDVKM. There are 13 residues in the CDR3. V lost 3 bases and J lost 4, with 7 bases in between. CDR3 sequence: CASSLVQNQPQHF. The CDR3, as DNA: TGTGCCAGCAGTTTGGTGCAGAATCAGCCCCAGCATTTT. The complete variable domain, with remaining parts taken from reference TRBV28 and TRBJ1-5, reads DVKVTQSSRYLVKRTGEKVFLECVQDMDHENMFWYRQDPGLGLRLIYFSYDVKMKEKGDIPEGYSVSREKKERFSLILESASTNQTSMYLCASSLVQNQPQHFGDGTRLSIL.

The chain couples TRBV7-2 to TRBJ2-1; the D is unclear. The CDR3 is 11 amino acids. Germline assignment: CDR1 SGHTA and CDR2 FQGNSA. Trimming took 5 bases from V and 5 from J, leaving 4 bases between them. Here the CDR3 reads CASSANNEQFF. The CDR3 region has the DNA TGTGCCAGCAGCGCGAACAATGAGCAGTTCTTC.

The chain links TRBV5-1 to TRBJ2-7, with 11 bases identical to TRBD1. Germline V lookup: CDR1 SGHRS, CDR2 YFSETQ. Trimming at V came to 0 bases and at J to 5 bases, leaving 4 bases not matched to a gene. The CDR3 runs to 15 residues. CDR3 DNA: TGCGCCAGCAGCTTGGCCGGACAGGGGGCGGACGAGCAGTACTTC. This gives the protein CASSLAGQGADEQYF.

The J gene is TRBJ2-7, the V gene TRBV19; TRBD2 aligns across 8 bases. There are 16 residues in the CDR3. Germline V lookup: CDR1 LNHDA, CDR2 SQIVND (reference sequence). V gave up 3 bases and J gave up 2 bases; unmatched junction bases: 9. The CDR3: CASSISGVAGTYEQYF. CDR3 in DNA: TGTGCCAGTAGTATTTCGGGTGTAGCGGGGACCTACGAGCAGTACTTC. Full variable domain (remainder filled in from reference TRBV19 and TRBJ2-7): DGGITQSPKYLFRKEGQNVTLSCEQNLNHDAMYWYRQDPGQGLRLIYYSQIVNDFQKGDIAEGYSVSREKKESFPLTVTSAQKNPTAFYLCASSISGVAGTYEQYFGPGTRLTVT.

CDR3 in amino acids: CRVPGVLEQFF. The CDR3, as DNA: TGCAGAGTCCCAGGGGTGCTCGAGCAGTTCTTC. This chain connects TRBV20-1 to TRBJ2-1; weak D call: TRBD1 (6 bases). This CDR3 has 11 residues. CDR1 is DFQATT, CDR2 SNEGSKA, per germline (reference sequence).

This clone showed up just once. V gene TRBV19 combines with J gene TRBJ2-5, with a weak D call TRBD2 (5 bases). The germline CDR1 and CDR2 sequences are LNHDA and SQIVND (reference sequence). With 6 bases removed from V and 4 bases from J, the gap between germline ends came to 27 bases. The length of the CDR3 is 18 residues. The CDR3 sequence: CASSSSMSSSGVRETQYF. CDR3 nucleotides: TGTGCCAGTAGCAGTAGTATGTCTAGTTCCGGGGTAAGAGAGACCCAGTACTTC.

CDR3 sequence (DNA): TGTGCCAGCAGTTACTCGGGGACACAGTCCTACGAGCAGTACTTC. Its protein is CASSYSGTQSYEQYF. The gene calls are TRBV6-5 and TRBJ2-7; D may be TRBD1 (6 bases). The V gene's germline CDR1 is MNHEY and CDR2 SVGAGI. With 0 bases removed from V and 1 base from J, the gap between germline ends came to 10 bases. This CDR3 has 15 amino acids.